This TCR beta chain was captured in a study of cytotoxic CD8 clonotypes in ibrutinib-treated CLL. Study summary: Of a cohort that held some twelve relapsed/refractory and roughly 14 treatment-naive patients, 17 to 18 were IGHV unmutated.

Study-level points and caveats: Clonality went higher at ibrutinib response and then dropped back toward baseline at progression.

The planned depth of sequencing spanned 1 in 200,000 to 1 in 1 million T cells. Assay: immunoSEQ multiplex PCR; the TCRdb copy retains only in-frame clones and omits some. The sample holds some 200,000 clones, more than 70% seen once. Regarding this clone: Its antigen is currently unknown.

The CDR3 consists of 15 residues. Germline V gene data show CDR1 as MNHEY and CDR2 as SVGAGI. The V segment lost 5 bases and the J segment 1 base; nucleotides outside the gene matches: 4. The starting material was PBMCs, obtained after 12 months of ibrutinib treatment. The V gene is TRBV6-5, the J gene TRBJ2-5; TRBD2 matches at 10 bases. This TCR was recovered from a human donor with chronic lymphocytic leukemia. CDR3 region: CASSPGLAVQETQYF. The CDR3 DNA reads as TGTGCCAGCAGTCCCGGACTAGCGGTCCAAGAGACCCAGTACTTC.